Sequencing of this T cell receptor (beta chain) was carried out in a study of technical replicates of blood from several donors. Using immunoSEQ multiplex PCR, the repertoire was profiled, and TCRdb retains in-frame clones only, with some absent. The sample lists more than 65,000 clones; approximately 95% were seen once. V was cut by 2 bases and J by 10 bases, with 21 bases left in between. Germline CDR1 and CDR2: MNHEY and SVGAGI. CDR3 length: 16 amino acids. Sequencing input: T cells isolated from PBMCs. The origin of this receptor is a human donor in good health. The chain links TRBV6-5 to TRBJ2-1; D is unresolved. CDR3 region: CASSYTYLPSGQEQFF. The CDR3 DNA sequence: TGTGCCAGCAGTTACACGTACCTCCCATCGGGTCAGGAGCAGTTCTTC.